Sequencing of this T cell receptor beta chain was carried out in a study of cytomegalovirus exposure and HLA in healthy donors. A remark on this clone: What it binds is not known.

The CDR3 covers 15 residues. The germline V gene encodes CDR1 SGHNT and CDR2 YENEEA. Trimming at V came to 5 bases and at J to 6 bases, leaving 13 bases not matched to a gene. From the approximately 120-subject validation cohort, which was separate from the roughly 620-subject first cohort, the donors were drawn. Whole-study results and caveats: Usually a TCR sequence was rare, but some public TCRs were found in many donors. First-cohort TCR clusters were later found to tend to co-occur in the 120 or so validation repertoires.

The protocol was immunoSEQ multiplex PCR, while the TCRdb copy is restricted to in-frame clones and leaves out a portion. Of about 120,000 clones in the sample, around 90% were seen once. V and J are TRBV11-3 and TRBJ2-7, with TRBD1 matching 7 bases. The sequence came from a woman between 18 and 29 years old in good health and CMV-seronegative. The sequenced sample consisted of PBMCs. CDR3 sequence reads: CASSANPGQSREQYF. The DNA of the CDR3 is TGTGCCAGCAGCGCGAACCCGGGACAGAGTCGCGAGCAGTACTTC.